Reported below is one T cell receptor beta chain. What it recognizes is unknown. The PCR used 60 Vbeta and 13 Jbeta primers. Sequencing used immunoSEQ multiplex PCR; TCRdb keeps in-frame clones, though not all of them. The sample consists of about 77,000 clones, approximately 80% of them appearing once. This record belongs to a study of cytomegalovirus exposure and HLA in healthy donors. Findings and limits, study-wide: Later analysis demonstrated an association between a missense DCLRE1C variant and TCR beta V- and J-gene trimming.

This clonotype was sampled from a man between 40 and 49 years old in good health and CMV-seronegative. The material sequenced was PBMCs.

The CDR3 coding sequence is TGTGCCAGCAGTGAGTACAGGGGACGGTTTTACGAGCAGTACTTC. Translating gives CASSEYRGRFYEQYF. The V and J genes are TRBV6-1 and TRBJ2-7; 7 positions match TRBD1. CDR3 length: 15 residues. Germline CDR1 and CDR2: MNHNS and SASEGT. V shed 3 bases and J 4 bases; nucleotides not matched to a gene: 9.